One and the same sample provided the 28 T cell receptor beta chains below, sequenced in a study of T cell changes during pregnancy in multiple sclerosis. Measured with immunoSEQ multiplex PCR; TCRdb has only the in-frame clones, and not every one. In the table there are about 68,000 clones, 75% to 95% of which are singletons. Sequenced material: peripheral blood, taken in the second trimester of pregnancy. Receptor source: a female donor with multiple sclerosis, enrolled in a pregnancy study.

In DNA form, the CDR3 reads TGTGCCAGTCTTGACAGGGACTGGAAACTGTTTTTT. The encoded protein is CASLDRDWKLFF. V is TRBV19 and J is TRBJ1-4, with 7 bases matching TRBD1. The CDR3 sequence is 12 residues long. Germline CDR1 LNHDA, CDR2 SQIVND (reference sequence). The J segment lost 11 bases and the V segment lost 8 bases, leaving 8 bases of the junction unmatched.

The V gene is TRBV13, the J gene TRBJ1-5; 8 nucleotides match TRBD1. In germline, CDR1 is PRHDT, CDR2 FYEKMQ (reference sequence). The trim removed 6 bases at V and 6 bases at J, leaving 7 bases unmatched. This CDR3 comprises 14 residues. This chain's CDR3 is CASSRGRGPQPQHF. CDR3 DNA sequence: TGTGCCAGCAGTCGAGGCAGGGGGCCTCAGCCCCAGCATTTT.

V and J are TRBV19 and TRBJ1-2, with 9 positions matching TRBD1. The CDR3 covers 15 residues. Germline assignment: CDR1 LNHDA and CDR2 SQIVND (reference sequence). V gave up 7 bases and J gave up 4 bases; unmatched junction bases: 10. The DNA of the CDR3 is TGTGCCAGTACCCCACCCGGGACAGGGATCTATGGCTACACCTTC. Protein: CASTPPGTGIYGYTF.

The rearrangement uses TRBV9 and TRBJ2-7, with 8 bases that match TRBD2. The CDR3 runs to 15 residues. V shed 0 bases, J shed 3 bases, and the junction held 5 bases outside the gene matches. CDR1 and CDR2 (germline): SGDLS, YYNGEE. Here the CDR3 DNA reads TGTGCCAGCAGCGTAGGCCGGGGGGGAAACTACGAGCAGTACTTC. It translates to CASSVGRGGNYEQYF.

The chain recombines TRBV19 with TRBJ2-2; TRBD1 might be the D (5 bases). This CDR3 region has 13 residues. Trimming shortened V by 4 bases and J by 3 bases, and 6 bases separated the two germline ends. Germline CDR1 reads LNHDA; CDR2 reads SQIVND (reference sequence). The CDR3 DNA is TGTGCCAGTAGTAAAGGGGACACCGGGGAGCTGTTTTTT. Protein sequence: CASSKGDTGELFF.

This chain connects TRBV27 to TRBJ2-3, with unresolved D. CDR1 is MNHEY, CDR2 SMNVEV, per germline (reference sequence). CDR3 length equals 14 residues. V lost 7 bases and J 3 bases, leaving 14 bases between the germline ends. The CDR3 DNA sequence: TGTGCCAGCACCGGATCCCGCGGTACAGATACGCAGTATTTT. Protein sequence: CASTGSRGTDTQYF.

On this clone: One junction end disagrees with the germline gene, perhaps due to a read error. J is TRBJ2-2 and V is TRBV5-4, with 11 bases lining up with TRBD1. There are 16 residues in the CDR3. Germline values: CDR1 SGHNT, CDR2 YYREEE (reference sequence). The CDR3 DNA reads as TGTGCCAGCACCTTGGGAGGGACAGGGGGCACCGGGGAGCTGTTTTTT. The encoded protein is CASTLGGTGGTGELFF.

The CDR3 DNA reads as TGTGCCAGCAGCTTAATACTAGCGGGGAGCACAGATACGCAGTATTTT. As protein: CASSLILAGSTDTQYF. The rearrangement joins TRBV7-6 to TRBJ2-3; 10 bases fit TRBD2. This CDR3 region has 16 residues. Trimming removed 2 bases from V and 0 bases from J; junction bases left unmatched: 2. CDR1 SGHVS and CDR2 FNYEAQ come from the germline V gene.

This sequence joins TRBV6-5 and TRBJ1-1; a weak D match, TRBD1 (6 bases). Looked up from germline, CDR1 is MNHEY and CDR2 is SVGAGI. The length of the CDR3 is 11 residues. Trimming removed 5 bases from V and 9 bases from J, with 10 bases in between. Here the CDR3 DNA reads TGTGCCAGCAGTGACACAGGGAAAGCTTTCTTT. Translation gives CASSDTGKAFF.

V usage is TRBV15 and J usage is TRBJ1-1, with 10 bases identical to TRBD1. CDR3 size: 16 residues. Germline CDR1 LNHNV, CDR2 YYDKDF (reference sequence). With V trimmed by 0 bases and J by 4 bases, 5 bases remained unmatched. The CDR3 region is CATSRDLGTGATEAFF. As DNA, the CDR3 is TGTGCCACCAGCAGAGATCTAGGGACAGGGGCCACTGAAGCTTTCTTT.

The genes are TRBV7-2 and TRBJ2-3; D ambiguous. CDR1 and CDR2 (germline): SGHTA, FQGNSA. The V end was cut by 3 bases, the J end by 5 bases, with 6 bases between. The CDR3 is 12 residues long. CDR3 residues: CASSLSGDTQYF. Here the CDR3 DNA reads TGTGCCAGCAGCTTGAGTGGAGATACGCAGTATTTT.

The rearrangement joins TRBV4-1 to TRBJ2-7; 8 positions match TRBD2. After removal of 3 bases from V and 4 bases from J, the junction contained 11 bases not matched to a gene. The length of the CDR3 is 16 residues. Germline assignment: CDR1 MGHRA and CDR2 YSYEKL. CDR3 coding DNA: TGCGCCAGCAGCCAGTTCACCGGGACTAGAGATTACGAGCAGTACTTC. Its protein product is CASSQFTGTRDYEQYF.

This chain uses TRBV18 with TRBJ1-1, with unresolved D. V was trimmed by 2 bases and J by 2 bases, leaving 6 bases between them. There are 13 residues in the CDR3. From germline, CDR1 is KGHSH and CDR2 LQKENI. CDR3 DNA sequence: TGTGCCAGCTCACCAGGGCACAACACTGAAGCTTTCTTT. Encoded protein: CASSPGHNTEAFF.

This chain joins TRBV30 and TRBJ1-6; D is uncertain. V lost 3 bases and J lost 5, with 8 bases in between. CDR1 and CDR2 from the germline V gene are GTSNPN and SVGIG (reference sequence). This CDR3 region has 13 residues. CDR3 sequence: CAWSMVDNSPLHF. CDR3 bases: TGTGCCTGGAGCATGGTAGATAATTCACCCCTCCACTTT.

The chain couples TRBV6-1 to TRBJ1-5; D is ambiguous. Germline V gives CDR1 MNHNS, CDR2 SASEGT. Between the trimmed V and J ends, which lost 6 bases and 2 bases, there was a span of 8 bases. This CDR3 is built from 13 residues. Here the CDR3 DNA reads TGTGCCAGCAGGAGAATAGGCAATCAGCCCCAGCATTTT. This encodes CASRRIGNQPQHF.

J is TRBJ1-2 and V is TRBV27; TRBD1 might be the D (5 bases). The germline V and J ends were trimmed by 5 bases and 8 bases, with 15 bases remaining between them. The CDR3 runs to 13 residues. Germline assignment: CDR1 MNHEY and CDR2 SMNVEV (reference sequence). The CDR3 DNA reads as TGTGCCAGCAGTATACGTGGAGGGACGGGCTACACCTTC. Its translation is CASSIRGGTGYTF.

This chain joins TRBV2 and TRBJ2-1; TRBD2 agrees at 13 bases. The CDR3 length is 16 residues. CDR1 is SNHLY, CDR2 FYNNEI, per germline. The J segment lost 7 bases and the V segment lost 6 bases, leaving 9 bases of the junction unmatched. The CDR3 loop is CASSNPGLAGLNEQFF. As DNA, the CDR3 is TGTGCCAGCAGCAACCCGGGACTAGCGGGGCTTAATGAGCAGTTCTTC.

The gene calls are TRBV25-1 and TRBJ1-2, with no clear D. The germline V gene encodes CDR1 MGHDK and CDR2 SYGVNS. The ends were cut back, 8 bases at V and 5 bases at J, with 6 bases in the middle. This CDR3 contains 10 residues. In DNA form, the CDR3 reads TGTGCCAGCGGAGATTATGGCTACACCTTC. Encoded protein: CASGDYGYTF.

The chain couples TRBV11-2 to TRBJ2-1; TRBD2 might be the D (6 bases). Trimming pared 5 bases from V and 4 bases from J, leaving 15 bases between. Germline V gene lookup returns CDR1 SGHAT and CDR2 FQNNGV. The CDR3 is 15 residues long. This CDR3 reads CASSQELALYNEQFF. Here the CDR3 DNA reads TGTGCCAGCAGCCAGGAACTAGCATTGTACAATGAGCAGTTCTTC.

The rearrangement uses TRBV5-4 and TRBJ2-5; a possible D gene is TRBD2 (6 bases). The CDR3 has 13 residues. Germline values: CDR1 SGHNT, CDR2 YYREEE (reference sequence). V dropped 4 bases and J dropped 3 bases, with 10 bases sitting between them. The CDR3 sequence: CASSPTREETQYF. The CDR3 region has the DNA TGTGCCAGCAGCCCGACTAGGGAAGAGACCCAGTACTTC. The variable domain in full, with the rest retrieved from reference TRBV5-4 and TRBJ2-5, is ETGVTQSPTHLIKTRGQQVTLRCSSQSGHNTVSWYQQALGQGPQFIFQYYREEENGRGNFPPRFSGLQFPNYSSELNVNALELDDSALYLCASSPTREETQYFGPGTRLLVL.

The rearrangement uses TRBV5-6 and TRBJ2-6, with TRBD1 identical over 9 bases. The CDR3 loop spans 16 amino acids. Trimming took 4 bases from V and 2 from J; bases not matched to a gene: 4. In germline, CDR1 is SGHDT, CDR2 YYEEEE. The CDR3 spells CASSTRDRAGANVLTF. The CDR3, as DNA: TGTGCCAGCAGCACCCGGGACAGGGCTGGGGCCAACGTCCTGACTTTC.

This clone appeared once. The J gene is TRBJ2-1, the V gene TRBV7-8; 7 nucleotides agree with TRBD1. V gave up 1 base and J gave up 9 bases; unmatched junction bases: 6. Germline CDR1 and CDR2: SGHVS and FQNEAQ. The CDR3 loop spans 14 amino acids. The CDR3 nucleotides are TGTGCCAGCAGCTTAGGACCAGGGGGTAGTGAGCAGTTCTTC. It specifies CASSLGPGGSEQFF.

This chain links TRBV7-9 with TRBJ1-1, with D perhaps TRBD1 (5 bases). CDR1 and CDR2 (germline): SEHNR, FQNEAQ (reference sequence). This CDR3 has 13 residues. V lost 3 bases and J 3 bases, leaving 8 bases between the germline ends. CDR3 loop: CASSLGGHTEAFF. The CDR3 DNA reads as TGTGCCAGCAGCTTGGGGGGACACACTGAAGCTTTCTTT.

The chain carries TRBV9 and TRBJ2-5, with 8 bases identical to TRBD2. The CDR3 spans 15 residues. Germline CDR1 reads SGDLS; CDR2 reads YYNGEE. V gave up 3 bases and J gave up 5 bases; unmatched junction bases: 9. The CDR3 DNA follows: TGTGCCAGCAGCGCCCGCGGGGGGTCGCTGGAGACCCAGTACTTC. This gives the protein CASSARGGSLETQYF.

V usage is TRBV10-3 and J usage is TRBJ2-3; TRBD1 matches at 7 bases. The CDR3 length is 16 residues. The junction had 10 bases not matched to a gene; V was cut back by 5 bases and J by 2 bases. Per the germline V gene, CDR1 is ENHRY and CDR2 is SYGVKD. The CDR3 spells CAISSGTADPTDTQYF. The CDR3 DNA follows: TGTGCCATCAGTTCCGGGACAGCGGACCCCACAGATACGCAGTATTTT.

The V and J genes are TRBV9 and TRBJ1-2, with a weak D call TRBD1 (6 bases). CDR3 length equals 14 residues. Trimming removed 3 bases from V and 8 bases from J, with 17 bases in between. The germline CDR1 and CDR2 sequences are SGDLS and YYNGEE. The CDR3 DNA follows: TGTGCCAGCAGCGCCAGGGGTTTGGGGGGGGGCTACACCTTC. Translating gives CASSARGLGGGYTF. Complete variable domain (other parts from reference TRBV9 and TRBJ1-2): DSGVTQTPKHLITATGQRVTLRCSPRSGDLSVYWYQQSLDQGLQFLIQYYNGEERAKGNILERFSAQQFPDLHSELNLSSLELGDSALYFCASSARGLGGGYTFGSGTRLTVV.

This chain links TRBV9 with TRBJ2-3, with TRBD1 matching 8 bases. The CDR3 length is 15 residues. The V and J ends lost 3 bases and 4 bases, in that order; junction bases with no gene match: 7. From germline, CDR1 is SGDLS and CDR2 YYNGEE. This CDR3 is CASSGTGSLSDTQYF. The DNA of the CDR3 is TGTGCCAGCAGCGGGACAGGGTCCCTCTCAGATACGCAGTATTTT.

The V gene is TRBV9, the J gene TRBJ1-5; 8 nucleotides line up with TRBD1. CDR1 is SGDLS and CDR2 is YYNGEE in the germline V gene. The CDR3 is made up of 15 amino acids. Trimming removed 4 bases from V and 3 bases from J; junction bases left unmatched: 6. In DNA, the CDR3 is TGTGCCAGCAGCACGGGGACAGGCTTCAATCAGCCCCAGCATTTT. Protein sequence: CASSTGTGFNQPQHF.